The 16 T cell receptor beta chains given below trace back to one sample, sequenced in a study of radiotherapy plus CTLA-4 blockade in lung cancer. Sequencing used immunoSEQ multiplex PCR; TCRdb keeps in-frame clones, though not all of them. The sample carries tens of thousands of clones, roughly 70% recorded once. Here the sequenced sample was peripheral blood, taken from a patient treated with radiotherapy plus ipilimumab. These receptors were collected from a human donor with non-small cell lung cancer who had stable disease on radiotherapy plus ipilimumab.

This clone was seen more than once but under ten times. The chain recombines TRBV5-4 with TRBJ2-7, with D possibly matching TRBD1 (6 bases). The germline V gene encodes CDR1 SGHNT and CDR2 YYREEE (reference sequence). The CDR3 length is 16 residues. Trimming shortened V by 0 bases and J by 7 bases, and 20 bases separated the two germline ends. CDR3 nucleotides: TGTGCCAGCAGCTTGGTTGGCAGGGGCTTCGACCAGGAGCAGTACTTC. This encodes CASSLVGRGFDQEQYF.

The chain recombines TRBV15 with TRBJ2-3, with TRBD1 matching 7 bases. With 3 bases clipped from V and 6 bases from J, the junction kept 0 bases outside the gene matches. CDR1 and CDR2 from the germline V gene are LNHNV and YYDKDF (reference sequence). This CDR3 has 12 amino acids. The chain's CDR3 is CATSRDRDTQYF. CDR3 coding DNA: TGTGCCACCAGCAGGGACAGGGATACGCAGTATTTT.

The chain couples TRBV2 to TRBJ2-3; possible D gene TRBD2, 6 bases. The CDR3 has 15 amino acids. The V gene's germline CDR1 is SNHLY and CDR2 FYNNEI. The germline V and J ends were trimmed by 7 bases and 1 base, with 15 bases remaining between them. CDR3 nucleotides: TGTGCCAGCAAATCCTGGAGGGCCGGCACAGATACGCAGTATTTT. The encoded protein is CASKSWRAGTDTQYF.

The V and J genes are TRBV27 and TRBJ1-4, with 8 bases that match TRBD1. This CDR3 is built from 15 residues. Germline V lookup: CDR1 MNHEY, CDR2 SMNVEV (reference sequence). The junction had 9 bases not matched to a gene; V was cut back by 5 bases and J by 7 bases. The CDR3: CASSPRTGLREKLFF. The CDR3 nucleotides read TGTGCCAGCAGTCCCCGGACAGGGTTACGTGAAAAACTGTTTTTT.

By sample fraction, this clone is medium-sized. The chain uses TRBV7-2 and TRBJ1-2; D ambiguous. This CDR3 has 14 residues. Trimming removed 1 base at V and 3 bases at J, with 9 bases between. The germline V gene encodes CDR1 SGHTA and CDR2 FQGNSA. CDR3 sequence (DNA): TGTGCCAGCAGCTTAGACCTCGAGGACTATGGCTACACCTTC. Translated: CASSLDLEDYGYTF.

The V and J genes are TRBV11-2 and TRBJ2-2; D gene ambiguous. Trimming took 5 bases from V and 1 from J, leaving 11 bases between them. This CDR3 has 15 amino acids. CDR1 and CDR2 (germline): SGHAT, FQNNGV. The CDR3 DNA follows: TGTGCCAGCAGCCAACTCGACAAGAACACCGGGGAGCTGTTTTTT. Encoded protein: CASSQLDKNTGELFF.

The gene calls are TRBV28 and TRBJ2-7, with D possibly matching TRBD2 (5 bases). The germline V gene encodes CDR1 MDHEN and CDR2 SYDVKM. V lost 5 bases and J 4 bases, leaving 18 bases between the germline ends. The CDR3 covers 15 residues. As DNA, the CDR3 is TGTGCCAGCAGTGTACATCGAGCTAGCCATTACGAGCAGTACTTC. Translated, it gives CASSVHRASHYEQYF.

V and J are TRBV25-1 and TRBJ2-2, with D unclear. The CDR3 runs 11 residues. V was clipped by 7 bases and J by 5 bases, with 5 bases between them. Germline CDR1 reads MGHDK; CDR2 reads SYGVNS. CDR3 coding DNA: TGTGCCAGCACGGGTACCGGGGAGCTGTTTTTT. As protein: CASTGTGELFF. Complete variable domain (other parts from reference TRBV25-1 and TRBJ2-2): EADIYQTPRYLVIGTGKKITLECSQTMGHDKMYWYQQDPGMELHLIHYSYGVNSTEKGDLSSESTVSRIRTEHFPLTLESARPSHTSQYLCASTGTGELFFGEGSRLTVL.

Only a few counts were recorded for this clone. This chain links TRBV19 with TRBJ2-2; D unclear. The CDR3 contains 12 residues. Germline V CDR1 and CDR2: LNHDA, SQIVND (reference sequence). Trimming stripped 6 bases from V and 0 bases from J, with 2 bases between. The CDR3 DNA reads TGTGCCAGTAGCCCGAACACCGGGGAGCTGTTTTTT. Translation gives CASSPNTGELFF.

The V gene is TRBV7-8, the J gene TRBJ1-1; D not resolved. The CDR3 extends over 17 amino acids. V was cut by 3 bases and J by 0 bases, with 17 bases left in between. Germline V gene sequence: CDR1 SGHVS, CDR2 FQNEAQ. CDR3 coding DNA: TGTGCCAGCAGCTTGAGGGTCTCGGGCTTAATGAACACTGAAGCTTTCTTT. Translated: CASSLRVSGLMNTEAFF.

The chain uses TRBV6-1 and TRBJ1-4; D possibly corresponds to TRBD1 (5 bases). Trimming pared 2 bases from V and 0 bases from J, leaving 7 bases between. CDR3 length equals 15 residues. The germline gives CDR1 MNHNS, CDR2 SASEGT. In DNA form, the CDR3 reads TGTGCCAGCAGTGAACTGGGGGCAACTAATGAAAAACTGTTTTTT. It encodes CASSELGATNEKLFF.

The chain joins TRBV7-2 to TRBJ2-3; the D gene could be TRBD1 or TRBD2 (5 bases each). The CDR3 spans 16 residues. Trimming removed 0 bases at V and 7 bases at J, with 17 bases between. Per germline, CDR1 SGHTA and CDR2 FQGNSA. The CDR3 is CASSLARSPGQYTQYF. For the CDR3, the DNA is TGTGCCAGCAGCTTAGCGCGATCCCCGGGGCAGTATACGCAGTATTTT.

This rearrangement joins TRBV2 to TRBJ2-7; D remains unclear. Between the trimmed V and J ends, which lost 4 bases and 2 bases, there was a span of 12 bases. The CDR3 spans 14 residues. Germline V CDR1 and CDR2: SNHLY, FYNNEI. The CDR3 DNA follows: TGTGCCAGCAGTGCTGTTCGATCCCCCTACGAGCAGTACTTC. Translated, it gives CASSAVRSPYEQYF.

The chain employs TRBV5-1 and TRBJ1-5, with D possibly TRBD1 on 5 matching bases. Trimming cost V 8 bases and J 1 base, with 10 bases left between them. From germline, CDR1 is SGHRS and CDR2 YFSETQ. CDR3 size: 13 residues. Here the CDR3 DNA reads TGCGCCAGGGGACCGGGGAGCAATCAGCCCCAGCATTTT. It is translated as CARGPGSNQPQHF. The variable domain in full, with the rest retrieved from reference TRBV5-1 and TRBJ1-5, is KAGVTQTPRYLIKTRGQQVTLSCSPISGHRSVSWYQQTPGQGLQFLFEYFSETQRNKGNFPGRFSGRQFSNSRSEMNVSTLELGDSALYLCARGPGSNQPQHFGDGTRLSIL.

A note on this clone: Different DNA sequences within this sample yield the same CDR3. The genes are TRBV5-1 and TRBJ1-2; possible D gene TRBD1, 6 bases. The CDR3 consists of 14 residues. The germline V gene encodes CDR1 SGHRS and CDR2 YFSETQ. Trimming took off 4 bases at V and 2 bases at J, with 12 bases between the two ends. The CDR3 region has the DNA TGCGCCAGCAGCCTGACAGGACCCAACTATGGCTACACCTTC. Protein sequence: CASSLTGPNYGYTF.

About this clone: Additional DNA sequences in this sample encode the identical CDR3. The rearrangement links TRBV28 to TRBJ1-5, with D unclear. This CDR3 has 13 residues. Germline CDR1 is MDHEN and CDR2 is SYDVKM. The V end was cut by 2 bases, the J end by 4 bases, with 6 bases between. CDR3: CASSLVGNQPQHF. As DNA, the CDR3 is TGTGCCAGCAGTTTAGTGGGGAATCAGCCCCAGCATTTT.